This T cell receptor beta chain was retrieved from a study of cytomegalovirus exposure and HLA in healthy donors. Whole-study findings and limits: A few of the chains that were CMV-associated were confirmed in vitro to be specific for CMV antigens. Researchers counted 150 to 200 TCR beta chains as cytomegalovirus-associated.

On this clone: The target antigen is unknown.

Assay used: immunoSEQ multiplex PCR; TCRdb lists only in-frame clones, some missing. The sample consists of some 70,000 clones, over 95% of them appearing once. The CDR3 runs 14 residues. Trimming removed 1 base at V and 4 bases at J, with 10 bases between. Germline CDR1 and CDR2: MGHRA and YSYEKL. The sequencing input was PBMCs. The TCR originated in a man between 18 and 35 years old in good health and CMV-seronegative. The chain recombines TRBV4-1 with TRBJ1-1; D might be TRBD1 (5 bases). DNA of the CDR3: TGCGCCAGCAGCCAAGCTGGGGCGCGCACTGAAGCTTTCTTT. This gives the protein CASSQAGARTEAFF.